This T cell receptor beta chain was sequenced for a study of T cell responses to AZD1222 COVID-19 vaccine. The CDR3 has 13 amino acids. Germline V gene data show CDR1 as MGHRA and CDR2 as YSYEKL. V was clipped by 0 bases and J by 1 base, with 4 bases between them. Here immunoSEQ multiplex PCR was the method, and the copy in TCRdb shows in-frame clones only, minus some. This table holds approximately 50,000 clones, 85% to 90% found once. The chain links TRBV4-1 to TRBJ2-7; no clear D. The TCR originated in an adult in good health. Source: peripheral blood, taken on day 0 of MenACWY control vaccination. For the CDR3, the DNA is TGCGCCAGCAGCCAAGATAGGTCCTACGAGCAGTACTTC. This codes for CASSQDRSYEQYF.